The following is a T cell receptor beta chain sequence with its context. In the authors' methods: Using reference gene primer amplification, nucleated cell counts were estimated. TCRdb keeps only in-frame clones here, not all; method: immunoSEQ multiplex PCR. V and J calls plus clone size are reproduced from that table; the DNA served to infer D and trimming. Of some 120,000 clones listed, roughly 84% are singletons. The data were obtained in a study of blood T cell repertoires in COVID-19. Across the whole study: Both acute and convalescent COVID-19 samples were obtained from the United States, Italy and Spain. In each case, the material was cDNA or gDNA derived from T cells, B-cell-depleted T cells, or PBMCs.

The CDR3 totals 14 residues. The germline V gene has CDR1 MNHEY and CDR2 SVGAGI. The V end lost 5 bases, the J end lost 3 bases, and 11 bases lay between the germline ends. The source of this sequence is a woman aged 70 to 79 with acute or convalescent COVID-19. The V call is TRBV6-5, the J call TRBJ1-5; D unresolved. Material: peripheral blood. CDR3 sequence reads: CASSQRRDNQPQHF. Here the CDR3 DNA reads TGTGCCAGCAGTCAGCGACGGGACAATCAGCCCCAGCATTTT.